The T cell receptor beta chain described here comes from a study of cytotoxic CD8 clonotypes in ibrutinib-treated CLL. This CDR3 is 15 amino acids long. The V gene lost 7 bases and the J gene lost 6 bases, with 20 bases spanning the gap. Germline CDR1 and CDR2: MNHEY and SMNVEV (reference sequence). Produced via immunoSEQ multiplex PCR; TCRdb's table is partial and in-frame only. There are fewer than 400,000 clones in the sample; 67% occur only once, and around 6.6% lies in the top ten. Sequencing used PBMCs, obtained after 36 months of ibrutinib treatment. This chain connects TRBV27 to TRBJ2-3; tentative D call: TRBD2 (6 bases). The sequence derives from a human donor with chronic lymphocytic leukemia. The CDR3 nucleotides are TGTGCCAGCACCCTTTTCGGGAGTGATGGGGATACGCAGTATTTT. Its translation: CASTLFGSDGDTQYF.